Listed below are T cell receptor beta chains from one sample, sequenced in a study of post-analysis software for immune sequencing data. Each CDR3 protein gets one entry after TCRdb re-called the PCR reads with MiXCR. The sample lists about 760,000 distinct CDR3 sequences, 25% to 30% occurring once. What was sequenced was blood. The receptors here all came from a girl between 10 and 17 years old with multiple sclerosis. CDR3s include the opening cysteine and the closing phenylalanine or tryptophan. Fields, in order: D gene, J gene, clone size, V gene, CDR3 length, CDR3 DNA, CDR3 protein. A D gene is named only where the DNA matches it firmly. Rows give clone size only sometimes, using once, few, many, or a class for an expanded clone.

d_gene: -
j_gene: TRBJ2-7
abundance: -
v_gene: TRBV20-1
len: 14
CDR3nt: TGCAGTGCCCTTCCCCCTAGAATAGGCCACGAGCAGTACTTC
CDR3aa: CSALPPRIGHEQYF

d_gene: TRBD2
j_gene: TRBJ2-7
abundance: few
v_gene: TRBV29-1
len: 13
CDR3nt: TGCAGCGTTGTAGAGGGAGGGCCGTACGAGCAGTACTTC
CDR3aa: CSVVEGGPYEQYF

d_gene: -
j_gene: TRBJ2-1
abundance: once
v_gene: TRBV7-2
len: 15
CDR3nt: TGTGCCAGCAGCTATTTGAGTAGCTCCTACAATGAGCAGTTCTTC
CDR3aa: CASSYLSSSYNEQFF

d_gene: -
j_gene: TRBJ2-3
abundance: few
v_gene: TRBV7-2
len: 14
CDR3nt: TGTGCCAGCAGCGCCCGGCTAGCAGCAGATACGCAGTATTTT
CDR3aa: CASSARLAADTQYF

d_gene: TRBD2
j_gene: TRBJ2-1
abundance: few
v_gene: TRBV28
len: 15
CDR3nt: TGTGCCAGCAGTGATTTCGCGGGAGCAAGGAATGAGCAGTTCTTC
CDR3aa: CASSDFAGARNEQFF

d_gene: -
j_gene: TRBJ2-7
abundance: -
v_gene: TRBV18
len: 13
CDR3nt: TGTGCCAGCTCACCCCAGAGCGGCTACGAGCAGTACTTC
CDR3aa: CASSPQSGYEQYF

d_gene: TRBD2
j_gene: TRBJ2-7
abundance: few
v_gene: TRBV20-1
len: 15
CDR3nt: TGCAGTGCTAGGGCAGTGGGGGGGAGCTCCTACGAGCAGTACTTC
CDR3aa: CSARAVGGSSYEQYF

d_gene: -
j_gene: TRBJ1-2
abundance: many
v_gene: TRBV27
len: 13
CDR3nt: TGTGCCAGCAGTACAAACAGGGTCGGTGGCTACACCTTC
CDR3aa: CASSTNRVGGYTF

d_gene: -
j_gene: TRBJ2-1
abundance: -
v_gene: TRBV20-1
len: 13
CDR3nt: TGCAGTGCTAGGCAGTGGGGAGGCGATGAGCAGTTCTTC
CDR3aa: CSARQWGGDEQFF

d_gene: -
j_gene: TRBJ1-4
abundance: -
v_gene: TRBV27
len: 16
CDR3nt: TGTGCCAGCAGTTCTGACAGGATCGGTGGGTATGAAAAACTGTTTTTT
CDR3aa: CASSSDRIGGYEKLFF

d_gene: TRBD1
j_gene: TRBJ1-4
abundance: few
v_gene: TRBV7-9
len: 14
CDR3nt: TGTGCCAGCAGCCCTACAGGGGATCACGGAAAACTGTTTTTT
CDR3aa: CASSPTGDHGKLFF

d_gene: -
j_gene: TRBJ2-1
abundance: -
v_gene: TRBV7-2
len: 14
CDR3nt: TGTGCCAGCAGCTTAGACCCTAGGCGAAAAGAGCAGTTCTTC
CDR3aa: CASSLDPRRKEQFF

d_gene: -
j_gene: TRBJ1-2
abundance: -
v_gene: TRBV6-7
len: 15
CDR3nt: TGTGCCAGCAGTCCGAGACAGCCAGCTAACTATGGCTACACCTTC
CDR3aa: CASSPRQPANYGYTF

d_gene: TRBD2
j_gene: TRBJ2-7
abundance: -
v_gene: TRBV20-1
len: 15
CDR3nt: TGCAGTGCGAGTTATGGGACTAGCGGGAGCGACGAGCAGTACTTC
CDR3aa: CSASYGTSGSDEQYF

d_gene: TRBD1
j_gene: TRBJ2-7
abundance: -
v_gene: TRBV6-5
len: 14
CDR3nt: TGTGCCAGCAGCGGGACAGGGGTTCCCTACGAGCAGTACTTC
CDR3aa: CASSGTGVPYEQYF

d_gene: TRBD1
j_gene: TRBJ1-2
abundance: -
v_gene: TRBV12-5
len: 17
CDR3nt: TGTGCTAGGGGTTTGGTAACTTCGGACAGGTCGAACTATGGCTACACCTTC
CDR3aa: CARGLVTSDRSNYGYTF

d_gene: -
j_gene: TRBJ1-1
abundance: few
v_gene: TRBV27
len: 12
CDR3nt: TGTGCTAGCAGTTGGAGCGGGGGGGAAGCTTTCTTT
CDR3aa: CASSWSGGEAFF

d_gene: -
j_gene: TRBJ2-5
abundance: -
v_gene: TRBV7-2
len: 15
CDR3nt: TGTGCCAGCAGCTTAATCGTGGGCGGAGGCGAGACCCAGTACTTC
CDR3aa: CASSLIVGGGETQYF

d_gene: -
j_gene: TRBJ2-5
abundance: many
v_gene: TRBV29-1
len: 9
CDR3nt: TGCAGCGCCGAAGAGACCCAGTACTTC
CDR3aa: CSAEETQYF

d_gene: -
j_gene: TRBJ1-5
abundance: -
v_gene: TRBV6-1
len: 16
CDR3nt: TGTGCCAGCAGTGAACAGGGTTGGGGGGGGAGTCAGCCCCAGCATTTT
CDR3aa: CASSEQGWGGSQPQHF

d_gene: TRBD1
j_gene: TRBJ2-1
abundance: -
v_gene: TRBV7-2
len: 15
CDR3nt: TGTGCCAGCAGCTTAGGGGACAGGGTAGTCAATGAGCAGTTCTTC
CDR3aa: CASSLGDRVVNEQFF

d_gene: -
j_gene: TRBJ2-1
abundance: few
v_gene: TRBV20-1
len: 15
CDR3nt: TGCAGTGCTAACAATGGGGGAGTGTTTGGTAATGAGCAGTTCTTC
CDR3aa: CSANNGGVFGNEQFF

d_gene: -
j_gene: TRBJ2-7
abundance: few
v_gene: TRBV10-3
len: 14
CDR3nt: TGTGCCACCACCGACAGGACAGAATCCTACGAGCAGTACTTC
CDR3aa: CATTDRTESYEQYF

d_gene: -
j_gene: TRBJ1-5
abundance: few
v_gene: TRBV10-3
len: 14
CDR3nt: TGTGCCATCAGCCCCCGGGCCGCGGATCAGCCCCAGCATTTT
CDR3aa: CAISPRAADQPQHF

d_gene: TRBD1
j_gene: TRBJ1-2
abundance: few
v_gene: TRBV16
len: 13
CDR3nt: TGTGCCAGCAGCCACCAGGGGGCGTGGGGCTACACCTTC
CDR3aa: CASSHQGAWGYTF

d_gene: -
j_gene: TRBJ1-2
abundance: many
v_gene: TRBV7-9
len: 11
CDR3nt: TGTGCCAGCAGCCTGGCCGATGGCTACACCTTC
CDR3aa: CASSLADGYTF

d_gene: -
j_gene: TRBJ2-7
abundance: many
v_gene: TRBV20-1
len: 13
CDR3nt: TGCAGTGCTATCGACAGCAGCTCCTACGAGCAGTACTTC
CDR3aa: CSAIDSSSYEQYF

d_gene: TRBD1
j_gene: TRBJ2-3
abundance: many
v_gene: TRBV12-3/TRBV12-4
len: 14
CDR3nt: TGTGCCAGCAGCCTGGGACAGAACACAGATACGCAGTATTTT
CDR3aa: CASSLGQNTDTQYF

d_gene: -
j_gene: TRBJ2-7
abundance: few
v_gene: TRBV27
len: 14
CDR3nt: TGTGCCAGCAGTTTATGGGCGGACTCCTACGAGCAGTACTTC
CDR3aa: CASSLWADSYEQYF

d_gene: -
j_gene: TRBJ2-1
abundance: few
v_gene: TRBV2
len: 14
CDR3nt: TGTGCCAGCTCGGCCCCCCCTTCGTCCAATGAGCAGTTCTTC
CDR3aa: CASSAPPSSNEQFF

d_gene: -
j_gene: TRBJ2-3
abundance: -
v_gene: TRBV15
len: 16
CDR3nt: TGTGCCATCAGCAGGGTAATCAGCGCCCCAATGGTTACGCAGTATTTT
CDR3aa: CAISRVISAPMVTQYF

d_gene: TRBD1
j_gene: TRBJ1-2
abundance: -
v_gene: TRBV12-3/TRBV12-4
len: 15
CDR3nt: TGTGCCAGCAGTTTTACCGGGACAGGAGGGTATGGCTACACCTTC
CDR3aa: CASSFTGTGGYGYTF

d_gene: -
j_gene: TRBJ1-1
abundance: few
v_gene: TRBV4-1
len: 14
CDR3nt: TGCGCCAGCAGCCAAGCGGCCGGGAACACTGAAGCTTTCTTT
CDR3aa: CASSQAAGNTEAFF

d_gene: -
j_gene: TRBJ1-1
abundance: -
v_gene: TRBV7-9
len: 15
CDR3nt: TGTGCCAGCAGCCCAGGGTCTTTACAGAACACTGAAGCTTTCTTT
CDR3aa: CASSPGSLQNTEAFF

d_gene: -
j_gene: TRBJ1-1
abundance: few
v_gene: TRBV7-2
len: 13
CDR3nt: TGTGCCAGCAGCTTAGCGGCCGGGACTGAAGCTTTCTTT
CDR3aa: CASSLAAGTEAFF

d_gene: TRBD2
j_gene: TRBJ2-5
abundance: -
v_gene: TRBV7-2
len: 14
CDR3nt: TGTGCCAGCAGCCCGGGACTACGGAGGGAGACCCAGTACTTC
CDR3aa: CASSPGLRRETQYF

d_gene: TRBD2
j_gene: TRBJ2-2
abundance: few
v_gene: TRBV6-5
len: 17
CDR3nt: TGTGCCAGTAGTTACTCAAGCGGGAGAGGGGCCCCCGGGGAGCTGTTTTTT
CDR3aa: CASSYSSGRGAPGELFF

d_gene: TRBD1
j_gene: TRBJ2-7
abundance: few
v_gene: TRBV18
len: 15
CDR3nt: TGTGCCAGCTCACTAGTTGGGACAGGGGCCCACGAGCAGTACTTC
CDR3aa: CASSLVGTGAHEQYF

d_gene: -
j_gene: TRBJ2-3
abundance: many
v_gene: TRBV7-2
len: 15
CDR3nt: TGTGCCAGCAGCTTAGCGGGCCAAGACACAGATACGCAGTATTTT
CDR3aa: CASSLAGQDTDTQYF

d_gene: TRBD1
j_gene: TRBJ1-5
abundance: -
v_gene: TRBV20-1
len: 14
CDR3nt: TGCAGTGCAAACCGGGACAGGGATGGCCAGCCCCAGCATTTT
CDR3aa: CSANRDRDGQPQHF

d_gene: -
j_gene: TRBJ2-5
abundance: -
v_gene: TRBV5-1
len: 14
CDR3nt: TGCGCCAGCAGGGTTACCGGCAGCCAAGAGACCCAGTACTTC
CDR3aa: CASRVTGSQETQYF

d_gene: -
j_gene: TRBJ2-3
abundance: -
v_gene: TRBV6-6
len: 17
CDR3nt: TGTGCCAGCAGTTACCGGAACTGGGCTTCCCCCACAGATACGCAGTATTTT
CDR3aa: CASSYRNWASPTDTQYF

d_gene: -
j_gene: TRBJ2-3
abundance: few
v_gene: TRBV5-5
len: 14
CDR3nt: TGTGCCAGCAGCTTCGGGCCCGAGGTCCATACGCAGTATTTT
CDR3aa: CASSFGPEVHTQYF

d_gene: -
j_gene: TRBJ1-5
abundance: -
v_gene: TRBV29-1
len: 13
CDR3nt: TGCAGCGTCCGCCTGGGGGGCAATCAGCCCCAGCATTTT
CDR3aa: CSVRLGGNQPQHF

d_gene: -
j_gene: TRBJ2-3
abundance: -
v_gene: TRBV18
len: 17
CDR3nt: TGTGCCAGCTCGCCACTACCAGGTCGACGGGACACAGATACGCAGTATTTT
CDR3aa: CASSPLPGRRDTDTQYF

d_gene: TRBD2
j_gene: TRBJ2-1
abundance: few
v_gene: TRBV5-6
len: 16
CDR3nt: TGTGCCAGCAGCTTGGGCTGGGGGGGGACCTACAATGAGCAGTTCTTC
CDR3aa: CASSLGWGGTYNEQFF

d_gene: -
j_gene: TRBJ1-5
abundance: -
v_gene: TRBV7-2
len: 15
CDR3nt: TGTGCCAGCAGCTTTCGACAGGAGAGCAATCAGCCCCAGCATTTT
CDR3aa: CASSFRQESNQPQHF

d_gene: TRBD2
j_gene: TRBJ2-5
abundance: -
v_gene: TRBV24-1
len: 14
CDR3nt: TGTGCCACCAGTGACCTACCGGGGGGAGAGACCCAGTACTTC
CDR3aa: CATSDLPGGETQYF

d_gene: -
j_gene: TRBJ2-3
abundance: few
v_gene: TRBV6-5
len: 16
CDR3nt: TGTGCCAGCAGTTACTCGGGACGCCTTCGGACAGATACGCAGTATTTT
CDR3aa: CASSYSGRLRTDTQYF